The 24 T cell receptor beta chains listed next were all sequenced from one sample in a study of T cell responses to AZD1222 COVID-19 vaccine. Profiled with immunoSEQ multiplex PCR; TCRdb holds only in-frame clones, not every one. The sample has 80,000 or so clones, about nine tenths seen once. This material consisted of peripheral blood, taken 28 days after the second AZD1222 dose. These receptors were taken from an adult who received the AZD1222 COVID-19 vaccine.

The CDR3 sequence: CASSGGLAPQNEQFF. The DNA for the CDR3 is TGTGCCAGCAGCGGCGGACTAGCCCCGCAGAATGAGCAGTTCTTC. The V and J genes are TRBV9 and TRBJ2-1; 8 bases agree with TRBD2. In germline, CDR1 is SGDLS, CDR2 YYNGEE. The V and J ends lost 3 bases and 7 bases, in that order; junction bases with no gene match: 9. This CDR3 is built from 15 residues.

This clone came up once. The chain links TRBV12-5 to TRBJ1-6, with 10 positions matching TRBD1. There are 13 residues in the CDR3. Germline assignment: CDR1 LGHNT and CDR2 FRNRAP. V was clipped by 6 bases and J by 9 bases; unmatched bases: 2. The CDR3 region is CASGWDRGSPLHF. The CDR3 coding sequence is TGTGCTAGTGGCTGGGACAGGGGTTCACCCCTCCACTTT.

The chain links TRBV9 to TRBJ1-3, with no clear D. The V end lost 0 bases, the J end lost 6 bases, and 4 bases lay between the germline ends. CDR1 is SGDLS, CDR2 YYNGEE, per germline. This CDR3 region has 12 residues. CDR3 sequence reads: CASSVAENTIYF. CDR3 in DNA: TGTGCCAGCAGCGTAGCGGAAAACACCATATATTTT.

The chain links TRBV20-1 to TRBJ1-5; D is unresolved. Between the trimmed V and J ends, which lost 5 bases and 6 bases, there was a span of 8 bases. Germline V gene data show CDR1 as DFQATT and CDR2 as SNEGSKA (reference sequence). This CDR3 is 11 amino acids long. The CDR3 loop reads CSALSSQPQHF. For the CDR3, the DNA is TGCAGTGCTTTGTCCAGTCAGCCCCAGCATTTT.

The chain recombines TRBV11-3 with TRBJ1-5, with D perhaps TRBD1 (5 bases). The CDR3 has 15 residues. The V gene's germline CDR1 is SGHNT and CDR2 YENEEA. The V end lost 1 base, the J end lost 5 bases, and 12 bases lay between the germline ends. This CDR3 reads CASSLGGHPYQPQHF. Here the CDR3 DNA reads TGTGCCAGCAGCTTAGGCGGACACCCATATCAGCCCCAGCATTTT.

This chain joins TRBV27 and TRBJ2-4, with D possibly matching TRBD1 (6 bases). Deletions cut 2 bases from V and 7 bases from J, with 15 bases between. CDR3 length: 15 residues. From germline, CDR1 is MNHEY and CDR2 SMNVEV (reference sequence). This CDR3 reads CASSLVRQVGNIQYF. The DNA for the CDR3 is TGTGCCAGCAGTTTAGTCCGACAGGTGGGGAACATTCAGTACTTC.

DNA for the CDR3: TGTGCCAGCAGTCTATCGGGACCGGGGGGCTACACCTTC. Residues: CASSLSGPGGYTF. J is TRBJ1-2 and V is TRBV12-3 or TRBV12-4, with D possibly TRBD1 on 5 matching bases. The CDR3 is 13 amino acids. V lost 5 bases to trimming and J lost 8 bases, with 15 bases between them.

This clone was seen once. The chain carries TRBV3-1 (or the pseudogene TRBV3-2) and TRBJ2-2, with D perhaps given as TRBD1 or TRBD2 (6 bases each). With 6 bases removed from V and 6 bases from J, the gap between germline ends came to 14 bases. Germline-derived CDR1 and CDR2 are LGHDT and YNNKEL (reference sequence). The CDR3 totals 14 residues. CDR3 amino acids: CASRLGGGAGELFF. In nucleotides, the CDR3 is TGTGCCAGCAGACTTGGAGGGGGTGCCGGGGAGCTGTTTTTT.

This clone has only one observation. The rearrangement joins TRBV11-2 to TRBJ2-7; possibly TRBD1 or TRBD2 for D (6 bases each). Trimming took off 0 bases at V and 4 bases at J, with 13 bases between the two ends. The CDR3 sequence is 15 residues long. Germline lookup yields CDR1 SGHAT and CDR2 FQNNGV. The CDR3 sequence: CASSLDGQGRYEQYF. The CDR3 nucleotides are TGTGCCAGCAGCTTAGATGGGCAGGGGAGGTACGAGCAGTACTTC.

The chain uses TRBV13 and TRBJ2-7; no clear D gene. The CDR3 extends over 12 amino acids. Per germline, CDR1 PRHDT and CDR2 FYEKMQ (reference sequence). Trimming removed 6 bases from V and 9 bases from J, with 15 bases in between. CDR3 in amino acids: CASRLRMGWQYF. The CDR3 DNA reads TGTGCCAGCAGACTTAGAATGGGTTGGCAGTACTTC. Based on the CDR3 plus reference TRBV13 and TRBJ2-7, the full variable domain is AAGVIQSPRHLIKEKRETATLKCYPIPRHDTVYWYQQGPGQDPQFLISFYEKMQSDKGSIPDRFSAQQFSDYHSELNMSSLELGDSALYFCASRLRMGWQYFGPGTRLTVT.

This sequence joins TRBV27 and TRBJ2-7; TRBD1 or TRBD2 may be the D gene (5 bases each). From germline, CDR1 is MNHEY and CDR2 SMNVEV (reference sequence). The CDR3 consists of 13 residues. V gave up 9 bases and J gave up 0 bases, with 12 bases separating them. For the CDR3, the DNA is TGTGCCAGTGGGCCAGGGAGCTCCTACGAGCAGTACTTC. This gives the protein CASGPGSSYEQYF.

With respect to this clone: Other nucleotide sequences from this sample produce the same CDR3. V and J are TRBV5-1 and TRBJ2-5; D is unresolved. With 2 bases removed from V and 1 base from J, the gap between germline ends came to 0 bases. This CDR3 region has 11 residues. Germline values: CDR1 SGHRS, CDR2 YFSETQ. CDR3: CASSFQETQYF. In DNA form, the CDR3 reads TGCGCCAGCAGCTTCCAAGAGACCCAGTACTTC.

The V gene is TRBV30, the J gene TRBJ1-2; D possibly corresponds to TRBD1 (6 bases). Looked up from germline, CDR1 is GTSNPN and CDR2 is SVGIG (reference sequence). Trimming cost V 1 base and J 8 bases, with 14 bases left between them. This CDR3 contains 13 residues. Here the CDR3 reads CAWSEPGTNGYTF. Here the CDR3 DNA reads TGTGCCTGGAGTGAGCCGGGGACAAACGGCTACACCTTC.

The V call is TRBV27, the J call TRBJ2-1; tentatively, D is TRBD1 (5 bases). This CDR3 spans 15 amino acids. Trimming cost V 2 bases and J 7 bases, with 15 bases left between them. Germline-derived CDR1 and CDR2 are MNHEY and SMNVEV (reference sequence). The CDR3 nucleotides read TGTGCCAGCAGTTTAGCAGGGATATCGAGGAATGAGCAGTTCTTC. Translated, it gives CASSLAGISRNEQFF.

J is TRBJ1-6 and V is TRBV19, with 10 bases identical to TRBD1. The ends lost 6 bases at V and 7 bases at J; junction bases unmatched: 12. Germline CDR1 reads LNHDA; CDR2 reads SQIVND (reference sequence). The CDR3 extends over 17 amino acids. The CDR3 here is CASSSPGTGAKNSPLHF. DNA for the CDR3: TGTGCCAGTAGCAGCCCCGGGACAGGGGCAAAAAATTCACCCCTCCACTTT.

The chain joins TRBV5-1 to TRBJ2-1; 7 positions agree with TRBD2. The ends lost 1 base at V and 3 bases at J; junction bases unmatched: 4. Germline values: CDR1 SGHRS, CDR2 YFSETQ. This CDR3 contains 15 residues. The CDR3 region is CASSLIASGYNEQFF. DNA for the CDR3: TGCGCCAGCAGCTTGATCGCTAGCGGCTACAATGAGCAGTTCTTC.

CDR3 loop: CASSLLGESNQPQHF. CDR3 DNA: TGTGCCAGCAGCTTATTAGGGGAGTCCAATCAGCCCCAGCATTTT. The chain carries TRBV5-5 and TRBJ1-5, with D maybe TRBD1 (5 bases). CDR3 length equals 15 residues. Germline V gene data show CDR1 as SGHKS and CDR2 as YYEKEE (reference sequence). Trimming took off 2 bases at V and 3 bases at J, with 12 bases between the two ends. The variable domain in full, with the rest retrieved from reference TRBV5-5 and TRBJ1-5, is DAGVTQSPTHLIKTRGQQVTLRCSPISGHKSVSWYQQVLGQGPQFIFQYYEKEERGRGNFPDRFSARQFPNYSSELNVNALLLGDSALYLCASSLLGESNQPQHFGDGTRLSIL.

The rearrangement links TRBV27 to TRBJ2-2; TRBD2 agrees at 7 bases. The CDR3 length is 14 residues. Germline V gene data show CDR1 as MNHEY and CDR2 as SMNVEV (reference sequence). Trimming cost V 6 bases and J 8 bases; bases outside gene matches: 9. The CDR3 DNA follows: TGTGCCAGCAGACGGCTAGCGGAGGGGGGGGAGCTGTTTTTT. As protein: CASRRLAEGGELFF.

V usage is TRBV5-4 and J usage is TRBJ2-7, with a weak D call TRBD2 (6 bases). The CDR3 contains 14 residues. CDR1 is SGHNT and CDR2 is YYREEE in the germline V gene (reference sequence). Trimming left V 3 bases short and J 5 bases short, with 15 bases between. Written as DNA, the CDR3 is TGTGCCAGCAGCTCGGCGGCGGGGCGAAACGAGCAGTACTTC. It yields the protein CASSSAAGRNEQYF. Full variable domain (remainder filled in from reference TRBV5-4 and TRBJ2-7): ETGVTQSPTHLIKTRGQQVTLRCSSQSGHNTVSWYQQALGQGPQFIFQYYREEENGRGNFPPRFSGLQFPNYSSELNVNALELDDSALYLCASSSAAGRNEQYFGPGTRLTVT.

The chain uses TRBV3-1 (or the pseudogene TRBV3-2) and TRBJ1-2; D gene ambiguous. CDR1 and CDR2 (germline): LGHDT, YNNKEL (reference sequence). Trimming left V 0 bases short and J 5 bases short, with 7 bases between. The CDR3 loop spans 13 amino acids. This chain's CDR3 is CASSQEGIYGYTF. CDR3 coding DNA: TGTGCCAGCAGCCAAGAGGGGATATATGGCTACACCTTC.

The chain recombines TRBV5-4 with TRBJ2-3; D is uncertain. CDR3 length: 12 residues. Germline V lookup: CDR1 SGHNT, CDR2 YYREEE (reference sequence). The V gene lost 4 bases and the J gene lost 6 bases, with 9 bases spanning the gap. This CDR3 reads CASSGHPDTQYF. In nucleotides, the CDR3 is TGTGCCAGCAGCGGCCATCCGGATACGCAGTATTTT.

V gene TRBV7-8 combines with J gene TRBJ1-5; D possibly corresponds to TRBD1 (6 bases). CDR3 length: 14 amino acids. Trimming shortened V by 2 bases and J by 5 bases, and 10 bases separated the two germline ends. Germline V CDR1 and CDR2: SGHVS, FQNEAQ. The CDR3 reads CASSLNGGHQPQHF. CDR3 coding DNA: TGTGCCAGCAGCTTAAACGGGGGCCATCAGCCCCAGCATTTT. Full variable domain (outside the CDR3, taken from reference TRBV7-8 and TRBJ1-5): GAGVSQSPRYKVAKRGQDVALRCDPISGHVSLFWYQQALGQGPEFLTYFQNEAQLDKSGLPSDRFFAERPEGSVSTLKIQRTQQEDSAVYLCASSLNGGHQPQHFGDGTRLSIL.

V is TRBV2 and J is TRBJ2-7; no clear D. The CDR3 is made up of 11 amino acids. The germline V and J ends were trimmed by 4 bases and 6 bases, with 7 bases remaining between them. Per germline, CDR1 SNHLY and CDR2 FYNNEI. This CDR3 reads CASSALSEQYF. The CDR3 nucleotides are TGTGCCAGCAGTGCCCTCTCCGAGCAGTACTTC. Together with reference TRBV2 and TRBJ2-7, the CDR3 gives the full variable domain: EPEVTQTPSHQVTQMGQEVILRCVPISNHLYFYWYRQILGQKVEFLVSFYNNEISEKSEIFDDQFSVERPDGSNFTLKIRSTKLEDSAMYFCASSALSEQYFGPGTRLTVT.

The chain links TRBV6-6 to TRBJ2-2; the D gene is possibly TRBD2 (5 bases). V shed 0 bases and J shed 7 bases, with 12 bases lying between them. The V gene's germline CDR1 is MNHNY and CDR2 SVGAGI (reference sequence). The CDR3 loop spans 15 amino acids. The CDR3 here is CASSYSVRGSGELFF. DNA of the CDR3: TGTGCCAGCAGTTACTCCGTACGAGGGAGCGGGGAGCTGTTTTTT.